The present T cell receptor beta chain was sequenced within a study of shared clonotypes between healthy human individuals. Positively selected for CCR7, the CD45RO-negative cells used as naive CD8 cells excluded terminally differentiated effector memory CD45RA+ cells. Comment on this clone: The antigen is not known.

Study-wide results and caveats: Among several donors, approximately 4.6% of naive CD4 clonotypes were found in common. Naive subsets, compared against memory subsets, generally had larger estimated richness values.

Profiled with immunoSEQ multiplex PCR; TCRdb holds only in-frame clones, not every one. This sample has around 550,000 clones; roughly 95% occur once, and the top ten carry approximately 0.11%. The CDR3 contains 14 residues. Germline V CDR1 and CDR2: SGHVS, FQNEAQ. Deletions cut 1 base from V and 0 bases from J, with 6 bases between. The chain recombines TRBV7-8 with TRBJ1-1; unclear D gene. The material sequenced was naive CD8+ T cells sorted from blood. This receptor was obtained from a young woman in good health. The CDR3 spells CASSLESVNTEAFF. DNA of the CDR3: TGTGCCAGCAGCTTAGAGTCGGTGAACACTGAAGCTTTCTTT.